Listed here are 14 T cell receptor beta chains from one sample, sequenced in a study of technical replicates of blood from several donors. Assay used: immunoSEQ multiplex PCR; TCRdb lists only in-frame clones, some missing. The sample yields about 85,000 clones, 90% to 95% seen once. What was sequenced was T cells isolated from PBMCs. Receptors originate from a human donor in good health.

The CDR3 loop reads CAISGPGGEGPYEQYF. DNA of the CDR3: TGTGCCATCAGTGGGCCCGGGGGGGAGGGGCCCTACGAGCAGTACTTC. The chain is built from TRBV10-3 and TRBJ2-7; 8 bases fit TRBD2. The CDR3 runs to 16 residues. Germline trimming cut 4 bases from V and 2 bases from J; bases unmatched to any gene: 10. Germline values: CDR1 ENHRY, CDR2 SYGVKD.

The chain combines TRBV5-6 with TRBJ1-1; perhaps TRBD1 as D (6 bases). Trimming left V 4 bases short and J 5 bases short, with 15 bases between. Germline V lookup: CDR1 SGHDT, CDR2 YYEEEE. The CDR3 totals 14 residues. The CDR3 sequence is CASSPRGGITEAFF. DNA for the CDR3: TGTGCCAGCAGCCCAAGGGGGGGTATTACTGAAGCTTTCTTT. The full variable domain, its missing parts supplied by reference TRBV5-6 and TRBJ1-1, is DAGVTQSPTHLIKTRGQQVTLRCSPKSGHDTVSWYQQALGQGPQFIFQYYEEEERQRGNFPDRFSGHQFPNYSSELNVNALLLGDSALYLCASSPRGGITEAFFGQGTRLTVV.

V usage is TRBV5-1 and J usage is TRBJ1-2; 11 nucleotides agree with TRBD1. Germline lookup yields CDR1 SGHRS and CDR2 YFSETQ. The trim removed 3 bases at V and 4 bases at J, leaving 14 bases unmatched. The CDR3 consists of 18 residues. CDR3 residues: CASSSKTNMGQGVYGYTF. In nucleotides, the CDR3 is TGCGCCAGCAGCTCGAAAACGAACATGGGACAGGGGGTCTATGGCTACACCTTC.

CDR3 sequence reads: CSVGLAGVSDTQYF. CDR3 bases: TGCAGCGTCGGACTAGCGGGAGTATCGGATACGCAGTATTTT. V is TRBV29-1 and J is TRBJ2-3; 13 bases are a match to TRBD2. V was pared by 6 bases and J by 6 bases, with 6 bases of the junction left unmatched. Germline V gene lookup returns CDR1 SQVTM and CDR2 ANQGSEA. This CDR3 is built from 14 residues.

This sequence joins TRBV6-5 and TRBJ1-2, with 7 bases fitting TRBD1. Germline-derived CDR1 and CDR2 are MNHEY and SVGAGI. The CDR3 sequence is 16 residues long. Unmatched junction bases numbered 9, after V lost 2 bases and J lost 3 bases. The CDR3 spells CASSYNPGQSYYGYTF. DNA for the CDR3: TGTGCCAGCAGTTACAATCCGGGACAGTCCTACTATGGCTACACCTTC.

The chain employs TRBV4-1 and TRBJ2-7; TRBD1 might be the D (5 bases). Trimming removed 3 bases at V and 1 base at J, with 7 bases between. The CDR3 covers 13 residues. Germline V gene lookup returns CDR1 MGHRA and CDR2 YSYEKL. The CDR3 DNA reads TGCGCCAGCAGCCACGCAGGGTCCTACGAGCAGTACTTC. This encodes CASSHAGSYEQYF.

This chain connects TRBV5-1 to TRBJ2-7; 11 nucleotides line up with TRBD1. CDR1 and CDR2 from the germline V gene are SGHRS and YFSETQ. The CDR3 contains 15 residues. The V segment lost 4 bases and the J segment 6 bases; nucleotides outside the gene matches: 9. DNA for the CDR3: TGCGCCAGCAGCGGAGGGACAGGGGGTATACGCGAGCAGTACTTC. It yields the protein CASSGGTGGIREQYF.

J is TRBJ2-3 and V is TRBV5-6, with D perhaps matching TRBD2 (5 bases). The CDR3 has 13 amino acids. V shed 5 bases and J shed 10 bases, with 17 bases lying between them. Germline-derived CDR1 and CDR2 are SGHDT and YYEEEE. The CDR3 DNA sequence: TGTGCCAGCAGTACCATAGGGTCGGGGTCGCAGTATTTT. Protein: CASSTIGSGSQYF.

The chain couples TRBV30 to TRBJ1-4; 9 bases agree with TRBD1. Germline assignment: CDR1 GTSNPN and CDR2 SVGIG (reference sequence). Losses at the gene ends were 3 bases for V and 5 bases for J; bases not matched to a gene: 10. CDR3 size: 16 residues. CDR3: CAWSAGQGWDNEKLFF. The CDR3 DNA follows: TGTGCCTGGAGCGCGGGACAGGGATGGGACAATGAAAAACTGTTTTTT. The complete variable domain, with remaining parts taken from reference TRBV30 and TRBJ1-4, reads SQTIHQWPATLVQPVGSPLSLECTVEGTSNPNLYWYRQAAGRGLQLLFYSVGIGQISSEVPQNLSASRPQDRQFILSSKKLLLSDSGFYLCAWSAGQGWDNEKLFFGSGTQLSVL.

This clone appeared a single time. CDR3: CASSGRDTAYGYTF. The CDR3 nucleotides read TGTGCCAGCAGCGGTCGGGATACCGCCTATGGCTACACCTTC. The V call is TRBV11-3, the J call TRBJ1-2, with D unresolved. V was pared by 5 bases and J by 4 bases, with 14 bases between. This CDR3 has 14 amino acids. Germline assignment: CDR1 SGHNT and CDR2 YENEEA.

This clone was detected only a few times. The CDR3 sequence: CSVTGQSNTEAFF. CDR3 nucleotides: TGCAGCGTGACGGGACAGTCGAACACTGAAGCTTTCTTT. The rearrangement uses TRBV29-1 and TRBJ1-1; the match to TRBD1 covers 7 bases. V was clipped by 6 bases and J by 1 base; unmatched bases: 5. From germline, CDR1 is SQVTM and CDR2 ANQGSEA. The CDR3 runs 13 residues.

The CDR3 reads CASSGGVGATEAFF. DNA for the CDR3: TGCGCCAGCAGCGGGGGGGTTGGGGCCACTGAAGCTTTCTTT. The chain has TRBV5-1 and TRBJ1-1, with D maybe TRBD1 (5 bases). CDR3 length: 14 residues. Germline V gives CDR1 SGHRS, CDR2 YFSETQ. V was cut by 4 bases and J by 4 bases, with 14 bases left in between. The full variable domain, with the rest looked up from reference TRBV5-1 and TRBJ1-1, is KAGVTQTPRYLIKTRGQQVTLSCSPISGHRSVSWYQQTPGQGLQFLFEYFSETQRNKGNFPGRFSGRQFSNSRSEMNVSTLELGDSALYLCASSGGVGATEAFFGQGTRLTVV.

The rearrangement joins TRBV5-8 to TRBJ2-1; D is possibly TRBD2 (5 bases). Trimming shortened V by 4 bases and J by 6 bases, and 14 bases separated the two germline ends. The V gene's germline CDR1 is SGHTS and CDR2 YDEGEE. The CDR3 is 14 residues long. This chain's CDR3 is CASSPPDFLNEQFF. The CDR3 DNA is TGTGCCAGCAGCCCGCCGGACTTCCTCAATGAGCAGTTCTTC. The variable domain in full, completed from reference TRBV5-8 and TRBJ2-1, reads EAGVTQSPTHLIKTRGQQATLRCSPISGHTSVYWYQQALGLGLQFLLWYDEGEERNRGNFPPRFSGRQFPNYSSELNVNALELEDSALYLCASSPPDFLNEQFFGPGTRLTVL.

Note on this clone: The germline gene is not matched at one end of the junction; a read error may be the cause. V is TRBV20-1 and J is TRBJ2-5; TRBD1 might be the D (5 bases). Per germline, CDR1 DFQATT and CDR2 SNEGSKA (reference sequence). The length of the CDR3 is 11 residues. CDR3: CGLGDQETQYF. CDR3 DNA: TGTGGGCTAGGGGATCAAGAGACCCAGTACTTC.